This record covers a single T cell receptor beta chain. Its binding antigen is unknown. It has no much larger one-base neighbor in the sample; base qualities were not kept. CD8 naive samples were CD45RO-negative cells positively selected for CCR7, giving a CD45RA+CCR7+ population that excluded TemRA cells. The donors were healthy, HIV-negative adults who had no recently reported acute infections or vaccinations. Every donor was a Caucasian adult residing in Nashville, Tennessee, USA. Blood was collected by leukapheresis, and PBMCs were isolated by Ficoll-Histopaque density gradient centrifugation and then cryopreserved in liquid nitrogen vapor phase. Purity and quantity of every magnetically sorted T cell population were checked by analytical flow cytometry. Genomic DNA was isolated from every sorted fraction and measured by UV absorbance on a Nanodrop 2000c. From a lookup of the germline V gene, CDR1 and CDR2 are SGHAT and FQNNGV. After removal of 0 bases from V and 2 bases from J, the junction retains 8 bases not matched to a gene. The CDR3 spans 17 residues, from the cysteine through the phenylalanine. The only DNA kept is the CDR3, 51 bases in frame from the first base.

Using the deep immunoSEQ assay, TCR CDR3 regions were amplified from genomic DNA by multiplex PCR. Genomic DNA extracted from each cell subset was distributed evenly over all wells of several immunoSEQ 96-well plates, and each plate served as one replicate. For sorted subsets, approximately 190 ng of genomic DNA, equivalent to some 33,000 T cell genomes, went into each replicate PCR. The purified libraries were quantified using a Qubit 3.0 fluorometer, sized with a Bioanalyzer 2100, and then quantified again using the KAPA Library Quantification kit. Every immunoSEQ 96-well plate was sequenced on a separate single-read 150-cycle Illumina NextSeq 550 flow cell. Regarding the original processing steps: The immunoSEQ output contained only junctional sequences without quality scores, so filtering could not match that applied to full-length reads. Sequences were annotated with PyIR, a Python wrapper for IgBLAST v1.9, and V/J genes and CDR3 were assigned using IMGT germline references. Reads with weak V/J assignments (E-value above 1e-6), missing CDR3, stop codons, out-of-frame junctions, or ambiguous translated residues were removed. A V3J clonotype was defined by an identical inferred V gene, J gene, and CDR3 amino acid sequence. To compute the percentage overlap between repertoires, the number of shared unique clonotypes was divided by the size of the smaller repertoire. Three approaches were used to assess repertoire richness: RTK rarefaction, the Chao1 estimator, and Recon v2.1 estimates of unobserved clonotypes. For all TCRbeta clonotypes obtained by the gDNA method from a handful of donors, generation probabilities were computed with OLGA. What TCRdb holds here is the immuneACCESS table cut down to in-frame rearrangements. Part of the clones is not present; checked against another copy, under half of the missing clones reflect an unresolved V gene, and the others are unexplained. V and J calls and clone size are as listed in that table; D and trimming were resolved from the DNA. The sample contains 1.5 million to 2.5 million clones, roughly 95% of them found a single time. The ten largest clones represent around 1% of the sample.

The data were obtained in a study of shared clonotypes between healthy human individuals (dated by TCRdb to about 2020). About the study as a whole: The cohort comprised a couple of women and a few men aged 18 to 49 years. For each donor, CD4 naive and CD4 memory were each run on three plates, CD8 naive on two plates, and CD8 memory on one plate. To estimate repertoire size and how much clonotypes are shared between individuals, the study performed deep sequencing of blood TCR repertoires from roughly five healthy adults. To increase sequencing depth and limit assay-specific biases, different laboratories used diverse techniques to prepare libraries and sequence TCR repertoires. Per donor, leukapheresis produced somewhere between about 0.85 and 10 billion PBMCs. Overall study results and their limits: Around 5% of naive CD4, 3.5% of naive CD8, around 2.3% of memory CD4, and more than 0.35% of memory CD8 clonotypes were shared across a handful of donors. Sampling was limited to blood, and TCR repertoires in tissue likely differ from TCR repertoires in blood. Because the study included only a small number of donors, the genetic and exposure-history diversity represented was limited. Naive subsets generally had larger estimated clonotype richness than memory subsets. Even with the large sequencing depth, rarefaction of the sorted-subset datasets indicated that sequencing was incomplete. Pairwise subsampling indicated that sequencing depth was expected to affect the degree of clonotype sharing among donors. Compared with non-shared clonotypes, the clonotypes found in all four sorted-subset donors had higher generation probabilities.

Rearrangement joined TRBV11-2 to TRBJ2-3; a stretch of 7 junction bases matches TRBD2. The clonotype was recovered from a young man in good health. The sample comprised naive CD8+ T cells sorted from blood. This sample's cell subset or site label indicates: CD45RA+CCR7+. For the CDR3, the sequence is CASSLDRPRGYTDTQYF. The nucleotide sequence reads TGTGCCAGCAGCTTAGATCGCCCGCGGGGGTACACAGATACGCAGTATTTT.